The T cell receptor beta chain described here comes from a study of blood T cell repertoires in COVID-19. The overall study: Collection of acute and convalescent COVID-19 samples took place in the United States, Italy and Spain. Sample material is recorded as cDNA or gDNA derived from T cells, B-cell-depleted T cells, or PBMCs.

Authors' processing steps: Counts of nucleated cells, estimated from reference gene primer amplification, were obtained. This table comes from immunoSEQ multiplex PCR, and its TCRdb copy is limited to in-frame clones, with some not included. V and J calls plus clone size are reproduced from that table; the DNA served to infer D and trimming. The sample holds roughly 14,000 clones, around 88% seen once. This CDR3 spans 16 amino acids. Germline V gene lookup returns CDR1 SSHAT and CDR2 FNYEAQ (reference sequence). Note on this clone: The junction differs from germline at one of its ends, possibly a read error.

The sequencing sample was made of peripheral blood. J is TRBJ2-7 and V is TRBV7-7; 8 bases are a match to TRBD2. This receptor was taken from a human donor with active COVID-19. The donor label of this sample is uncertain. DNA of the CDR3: TGTGCTAGCAGCTTAGTCGGGAGGGCCGCGAAAAACGAGCAGTACTTC. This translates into CASSLVGRAAKNEQYF. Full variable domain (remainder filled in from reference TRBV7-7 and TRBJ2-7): GAGVSQSPRYKVTKRGQDVTLRCDPISSHATLYWYQQALGQGPEFLTYFNYEAQPDKSGLPSDRFSAERPEGSISTLTIQRTEQRDSAMYRCASSLVGRAAKNEQYFGPGTRLTVT.